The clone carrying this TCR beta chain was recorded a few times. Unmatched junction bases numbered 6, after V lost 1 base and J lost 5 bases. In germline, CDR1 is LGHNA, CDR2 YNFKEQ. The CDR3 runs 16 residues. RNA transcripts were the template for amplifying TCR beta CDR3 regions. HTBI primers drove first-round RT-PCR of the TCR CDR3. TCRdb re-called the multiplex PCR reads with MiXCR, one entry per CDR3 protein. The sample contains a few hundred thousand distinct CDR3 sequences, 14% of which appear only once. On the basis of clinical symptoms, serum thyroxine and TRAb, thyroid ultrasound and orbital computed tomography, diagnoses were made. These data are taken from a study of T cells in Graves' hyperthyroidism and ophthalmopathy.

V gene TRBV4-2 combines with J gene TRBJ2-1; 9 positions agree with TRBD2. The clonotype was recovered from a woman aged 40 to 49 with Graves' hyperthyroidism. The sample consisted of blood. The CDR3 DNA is TGTGCCAGCAGCCAAGCTCTCGGGACTAGCAACAATGAGCAGTTCTTC. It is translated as CASSQALGTSNNEQFF.